Sequencing of this TCR beta chain was carried out in a study of PD-1 blockade in classical Hodgkin lymphoma. Findings of the study overall: Baseline diversity in complete responders resembled that of newly diagnosed patients. Patients with an early start, nivolumab under 1 year after ASCT, were excluded. Baseline TCR diversity was reportedly lower in newly diagnosed patients than in healthy donors. It was reported as lower still in relapsed/refractory patients.

TCRdb keeps only in-frame clones here, not all; method: immunoSEQ multiplex PCR. There are more than 25,000 clones in the sample; around nine tenths occur only once, and roughly 6.8% lies in the top ten. To note about this clone: Its specificity is not known.

Each patient experienced a relapse that followed autologous stem cell transplantation, and brentuximab vedotin exposure varied. Magnetic negative selection was used to purify CD8+ T cells from thawed PBMCs. V was shortened by 1 base and J by 8 bases, with 9 bases between the two germline ends. The CDR3 is made up of 13 amino acids. The germline V gene encodes CDR1 MNHEY and CDR2 SMNVEV (reference sequence). This rearrangement joins TRBV27 to TRBJ2-1; no definite D call. This sample comprised CD8+ T cells from blood, obtained at baseline. This sequence originates from a human donor with classical Hodgkin lymphoma. The CDR3 DNA reads as TGTGCCAGCAGTTTATGGCAACTCGATGAGCAGTTCTTC. It specifies CASSLWQLDEQFF.